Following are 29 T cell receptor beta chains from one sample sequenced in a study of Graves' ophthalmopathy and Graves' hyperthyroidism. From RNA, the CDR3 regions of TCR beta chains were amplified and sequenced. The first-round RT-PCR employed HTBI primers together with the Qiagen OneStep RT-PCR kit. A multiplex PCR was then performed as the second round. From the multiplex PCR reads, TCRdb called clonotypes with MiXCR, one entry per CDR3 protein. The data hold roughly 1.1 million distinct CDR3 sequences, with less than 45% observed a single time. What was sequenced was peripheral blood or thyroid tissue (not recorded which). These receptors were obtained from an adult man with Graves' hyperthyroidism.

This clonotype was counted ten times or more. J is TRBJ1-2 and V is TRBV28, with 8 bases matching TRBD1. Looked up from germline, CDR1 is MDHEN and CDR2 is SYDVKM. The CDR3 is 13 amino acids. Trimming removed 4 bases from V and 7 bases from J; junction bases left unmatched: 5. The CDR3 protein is CASSSTGVAGYTF. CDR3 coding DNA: TGTGCCAGCAGTTCGACAGGGGTGGCTGGCTACACCTTC.

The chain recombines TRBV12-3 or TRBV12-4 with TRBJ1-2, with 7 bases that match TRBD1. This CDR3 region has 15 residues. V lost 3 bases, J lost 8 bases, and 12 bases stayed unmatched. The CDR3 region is CASSFSTGPTGGYTF. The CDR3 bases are TGTGCCAGCAGTTTCTCGACAGGGCCAACTGGGGGCTACACCTTC.

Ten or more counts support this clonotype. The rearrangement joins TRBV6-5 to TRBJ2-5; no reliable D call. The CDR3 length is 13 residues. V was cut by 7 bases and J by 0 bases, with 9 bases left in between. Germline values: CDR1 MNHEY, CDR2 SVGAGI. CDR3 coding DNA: TGTGCCAGCACGCATCGCAACCAAGAGACCCAGTACTTC. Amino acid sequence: CASTHRNQETQYF.

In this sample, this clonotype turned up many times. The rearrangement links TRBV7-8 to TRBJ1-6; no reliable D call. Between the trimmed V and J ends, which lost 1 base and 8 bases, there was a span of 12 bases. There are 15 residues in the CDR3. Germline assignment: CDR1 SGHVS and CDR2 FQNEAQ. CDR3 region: CASSLGFLEDSPLHF. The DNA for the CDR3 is TGTGCCAGCAGCTTAGGTTTTCTTGAGGATTCACCCCTCCACTTT.

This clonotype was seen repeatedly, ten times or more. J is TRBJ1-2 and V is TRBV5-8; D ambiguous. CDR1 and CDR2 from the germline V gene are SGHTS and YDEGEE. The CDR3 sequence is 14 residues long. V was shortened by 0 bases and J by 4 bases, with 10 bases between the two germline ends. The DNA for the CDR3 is TGTGCCAGCAGCTTGGACGAGGGCCTCTATGGCTACACCTTC. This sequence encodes CASSLDEGLYGYTF.

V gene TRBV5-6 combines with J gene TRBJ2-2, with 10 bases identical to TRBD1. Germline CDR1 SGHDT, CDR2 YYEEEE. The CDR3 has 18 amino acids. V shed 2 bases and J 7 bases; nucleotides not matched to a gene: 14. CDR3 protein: CASSFGPSGTGDDGELFF. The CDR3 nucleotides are TGTGCCAGCAGCTTCGGCCCCTCCGGGACAGGGGATGACGGGGAGCTGTTTTTT.

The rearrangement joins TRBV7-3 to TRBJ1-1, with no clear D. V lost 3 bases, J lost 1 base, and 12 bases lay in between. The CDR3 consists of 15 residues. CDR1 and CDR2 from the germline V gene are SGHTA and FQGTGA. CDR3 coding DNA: TGTGCCAGCAGCTTTTGGGGAGTTCCGAACACTGAAGCTTTCTTT. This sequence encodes CASSFWGVPNTEAFF.

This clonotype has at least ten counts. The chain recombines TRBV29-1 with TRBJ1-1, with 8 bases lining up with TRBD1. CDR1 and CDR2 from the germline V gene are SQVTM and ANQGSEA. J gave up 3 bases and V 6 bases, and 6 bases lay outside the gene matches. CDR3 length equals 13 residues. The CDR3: CSVADRVYTEAFF. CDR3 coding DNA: TGCAGCGTGGCGGACAGGGTGTACACTGAAGCTTTCTTT. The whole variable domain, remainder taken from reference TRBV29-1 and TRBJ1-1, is SAVISQKPSRDICQRGTSLTIQCQVDSQVTMMFWYRQQPGQSLTLIATANQGSEATYESGFVIDKFPISRPNLTFSTLTVSNMSPEDSSIYLCSVADRVYTEAFFGQGTRLTVV.

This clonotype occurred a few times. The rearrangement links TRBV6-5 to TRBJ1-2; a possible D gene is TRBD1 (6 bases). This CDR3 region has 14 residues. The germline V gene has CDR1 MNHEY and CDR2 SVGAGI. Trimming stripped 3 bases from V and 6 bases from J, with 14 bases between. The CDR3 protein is CASSYRRTAHGYTF. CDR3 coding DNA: TGTGCCAGCAGTTATCGCCGGACAGCTCATGGCTACACCTTC.

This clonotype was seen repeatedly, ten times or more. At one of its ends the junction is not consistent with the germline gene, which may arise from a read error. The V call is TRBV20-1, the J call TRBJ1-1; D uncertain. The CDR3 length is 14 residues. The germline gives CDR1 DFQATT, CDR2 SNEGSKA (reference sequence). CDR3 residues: CSARETIPNTEAFF. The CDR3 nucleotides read TGCAGTGCCAGAGAGACGATCCCGAACACTGAAGCTTTCTTT.

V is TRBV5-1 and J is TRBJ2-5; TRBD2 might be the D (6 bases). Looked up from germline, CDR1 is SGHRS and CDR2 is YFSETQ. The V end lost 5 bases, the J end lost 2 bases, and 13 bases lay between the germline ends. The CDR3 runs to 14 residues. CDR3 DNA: TGCGCCAGCAGACCCGGGGGTTTACAAGAGACCCAGTACTTC. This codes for CASRPGGLQETQYF.

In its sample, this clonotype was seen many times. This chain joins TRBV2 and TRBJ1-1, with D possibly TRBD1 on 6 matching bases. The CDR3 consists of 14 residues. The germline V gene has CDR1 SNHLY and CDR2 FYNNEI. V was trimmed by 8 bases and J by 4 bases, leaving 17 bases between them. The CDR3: CASGGPRVGTEAFF. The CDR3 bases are TGTGCCAGCGGGGGGCCGCGGGTGGGCACTGAAGCTTTCTTT.

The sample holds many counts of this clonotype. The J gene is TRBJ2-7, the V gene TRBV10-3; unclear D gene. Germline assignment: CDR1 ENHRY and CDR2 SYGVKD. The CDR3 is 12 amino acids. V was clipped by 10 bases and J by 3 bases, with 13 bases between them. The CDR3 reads CAKPPSIYEQYF. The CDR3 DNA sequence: TGTGCCAAGCCGCCATCAATCTACGAGCAGTACTTC.

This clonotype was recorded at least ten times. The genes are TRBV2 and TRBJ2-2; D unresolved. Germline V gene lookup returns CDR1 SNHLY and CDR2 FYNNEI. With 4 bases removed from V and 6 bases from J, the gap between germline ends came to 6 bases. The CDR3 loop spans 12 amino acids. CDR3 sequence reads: CASSAPPGELFF. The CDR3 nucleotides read TGTGCCAGCAGTGCCCCTCCCGGGGAGCTGTTTTTT. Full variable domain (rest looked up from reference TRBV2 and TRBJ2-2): EPEVTQTPSHQVTQMGQEVILRCVPISNHLYFYWYRQILGQKVEFLVSFYNNEISEKSEIFDDQFSVERPDGSNFTLKIRSTKLEDSAMYFCASSAPPGELFFGEGSRLTVL.

The DNA for the CDR3 is TGTGCCACCAGCAACTGGACAGCCAACACCGGGGAGCTGTTTTTT. It specifies CATSNWTANTGELFF. V usage is TRBV15 and J usage is TRBJ2-2, with TRBD1 as a possible D gene (6 bases). Germline-derived CDR1 and CDR2 are LNHNV and YYDKDF (reference sequence). V was cut by 4 bases and J by 2 bases, with 11 bases left in between. CDR3 length equals 15 residues. Full variable domain (missing parts from reference TRBV15 and TRBJ2-2): DAMVIQNPRYQVTQFGKPVTLSCSQTLNHNVMYWYQQKSSQAPKLLFHYYDKDFNNEADTPDNFQSRRPNTSFCFLDIRSPGLGDTAMYLCATSNWTANTGELFFGEGSRLTVL.

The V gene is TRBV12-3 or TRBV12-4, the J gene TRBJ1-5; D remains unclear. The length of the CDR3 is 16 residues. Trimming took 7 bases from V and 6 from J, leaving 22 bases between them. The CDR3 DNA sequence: TGTGCCAGCACCCATTCCTCGGGGTCGGCGGGTCAGCCCCAGCATTTT. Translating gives CASTHSSGSAGQPQHF.

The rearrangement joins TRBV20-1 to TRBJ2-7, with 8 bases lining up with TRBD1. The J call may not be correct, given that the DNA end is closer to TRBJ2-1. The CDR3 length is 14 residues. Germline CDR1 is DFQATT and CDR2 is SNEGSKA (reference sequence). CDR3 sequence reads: CSARRTGIYNEQFF. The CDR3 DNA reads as TGCAGTGCTAGGCGGACAGGGATCTACAATGAGCAGTTCTTC.

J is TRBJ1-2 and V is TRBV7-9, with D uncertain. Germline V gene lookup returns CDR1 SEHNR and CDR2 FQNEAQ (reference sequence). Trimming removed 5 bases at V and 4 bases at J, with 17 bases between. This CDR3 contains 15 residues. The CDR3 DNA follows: TGTGCCAGCAGCCTCGGGCAGGCGGCGATCTATGGCTACACCTTC. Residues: CASSLGQAAIYGYTF. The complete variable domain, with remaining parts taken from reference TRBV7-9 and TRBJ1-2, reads DTGVSQNPRHKITKRGQNVTFRCDPISEHNRLYWYRQTLGQGPEFLTYFQNEAQLEKSRLLSDRFSAERPKGSFSTLEIQRTEQGDSAMYLCASSLGQAAIYGYTFGSGTRLTVV.

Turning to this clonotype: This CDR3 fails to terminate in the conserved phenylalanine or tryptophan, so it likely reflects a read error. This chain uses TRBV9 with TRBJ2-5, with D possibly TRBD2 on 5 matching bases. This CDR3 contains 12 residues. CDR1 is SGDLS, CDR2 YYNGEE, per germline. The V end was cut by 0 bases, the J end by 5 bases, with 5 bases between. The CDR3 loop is CASSVGEETQYL. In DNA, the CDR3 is TGTGCCAGCAGCGTAGGGGAGGAGACCCAGTACCTC.

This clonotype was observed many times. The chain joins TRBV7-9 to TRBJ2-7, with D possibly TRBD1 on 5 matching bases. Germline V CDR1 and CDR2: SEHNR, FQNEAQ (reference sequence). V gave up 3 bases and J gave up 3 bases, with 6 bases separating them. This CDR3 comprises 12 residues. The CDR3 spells CASSFDSYEQYF. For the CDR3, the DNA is TGTGCCAGCAGCTTTGACAGCTACGAGCAGTACTTC.

Here the CDR3 reads CASTDSSNQPQHF. Written as DNA, the CDR3 is TGTGCCAGCACTGACAGCTCCAATCAGCCCCAGCATTTT. V is TRBV28 and J is TRBJ1-5, with a tentative D call TRBD1 (5 bases). This CDR3 spans 13 amino acids. Germline CDR1 is MDHEN and CDR2 is SYDVKM. V shed 7 bases and J shed 3 bases, with 10 bases lying between them.

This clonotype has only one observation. The CDR3 sequence: CSVWGHGEQPQHF. The CDR3 nucleotides read TGCAGCGTTTGGGGACACGGCGAACAGCCCCAGCATTTT. The chain combines TRBV29-1 with TRBJ1-5; D perhaps matches TRBD1 (6 bases). CDR1 is SQVTM, CDR2 ANQGSEA, per germline. V lost 5 bases and J lost 7, with 15 bases in between. The CDR3 covers 13 residues.

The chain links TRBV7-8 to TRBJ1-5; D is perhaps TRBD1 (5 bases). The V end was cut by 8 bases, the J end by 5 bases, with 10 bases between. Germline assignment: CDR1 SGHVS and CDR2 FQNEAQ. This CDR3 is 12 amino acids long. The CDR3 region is CASLGADQPQHF. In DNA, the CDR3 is TGTGCCAGCCTAGGGGCGGATCAGCCCCAGCATTTT.

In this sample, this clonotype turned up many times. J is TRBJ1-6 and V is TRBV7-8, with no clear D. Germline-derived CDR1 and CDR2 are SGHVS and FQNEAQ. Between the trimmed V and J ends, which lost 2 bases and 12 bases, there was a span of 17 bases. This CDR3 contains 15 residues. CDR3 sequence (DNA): TGTGCCAGCAGCTTAACAGCCTCCGCCGGGTTACCCCTCCACTTT. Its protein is CASSLTASAGLPLHF.

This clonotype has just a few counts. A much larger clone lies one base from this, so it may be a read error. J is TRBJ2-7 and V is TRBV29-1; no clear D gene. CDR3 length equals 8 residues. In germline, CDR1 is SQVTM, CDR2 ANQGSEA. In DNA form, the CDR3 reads TGCAGCGTTGCAGGTGGACACTTC. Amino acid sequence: CSVAGGHF.

The CDR3 reads CASSPARVAHQPQHF. Written as DNA, the CDR3 is TGTGCCAGCTCCCCCGCCAGGGTTGCCCATCAGCCCCAGCATTTT. The chain uses TRBV6-2 or TRBV6-3 and TRBJ1-5; perhaps TRBD1 as D (5 bases). The CDR3 loop spans 15 amino acids. The germline gives CDR1 MNHEY, CDR2 SVGEGT. V lost 8 bases, J lost 5 bases, and 19 bases lay in between.

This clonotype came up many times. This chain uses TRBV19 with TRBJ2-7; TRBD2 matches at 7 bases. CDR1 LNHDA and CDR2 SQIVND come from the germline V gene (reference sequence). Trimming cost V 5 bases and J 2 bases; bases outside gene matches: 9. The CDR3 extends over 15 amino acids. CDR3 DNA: TGTGCCAGTAGTTTAGTGGCGGGAGCTCCCTACGAGCAGTACTTC. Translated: CASSLVAGAPYEQYF.

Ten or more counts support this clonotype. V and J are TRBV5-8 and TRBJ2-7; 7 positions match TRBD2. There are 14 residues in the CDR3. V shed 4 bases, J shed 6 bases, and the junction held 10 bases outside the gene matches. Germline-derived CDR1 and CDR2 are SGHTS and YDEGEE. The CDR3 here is CASSVGLGTGEQYF. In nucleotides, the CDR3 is TGTGCCAGCAGCGTCGGACTAGGAACGGGCGAGCAGTACTTC.

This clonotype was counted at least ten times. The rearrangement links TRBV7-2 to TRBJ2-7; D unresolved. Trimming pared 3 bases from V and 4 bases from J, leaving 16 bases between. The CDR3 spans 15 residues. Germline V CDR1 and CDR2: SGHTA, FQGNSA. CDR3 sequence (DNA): TGTGCCAGCAGCTTCCTGACGGATCCAATTTACGAGCAGTACTTC. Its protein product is CASSFLTDPIYEQYF.